A single sample is the source of the 10 T cell receptor beta chains below, sequenced in a study of cytomegalovirus exposure and HLA in healthy donors. 13 Jbeta primers and 60 Vbeta primers were used for the PCR. Sequenced by immunoSEQ multiplex PCR; TCRdb stores in-frame clones only, minus some. The table has some 80,000 clones, 78% seen once. Input material: PBMCs. These TCRs come from a man in his forties in good health and CMV-seronegative.

V is TRBV7-9 and J is TRBJ2-3; 7 bases agree with TRBD2. The CDR3 loop spans 16 amino acids. With V trimmed by 2 bases and J by 2 bases, 7 bases remained unmatched. CDR1 is SEHNR and CDR2 is FQNEAQ in the germline V gene (reference sequence). The CDR3 protein is CASSLKSSGDTDTQYF. The CDR3 DNA reads TGTGCCAGCAGCTTAAAGTCTAGCGGTGACACAGATACGCAGTATTTT. The entire variable domain, with the rest obtained from reference TRBV7-9 and TRBJ2-3, is as follows: DTGVSQNPRHKITKRGQNVTFRCDPISEHNRLYWYRQTLGQGPEFLTYFQNEAQLEKSRLLSDRFSAERPKGSFSTLEIQRTEQGDSAMYLCASSLKSSGDTDTQYFGPGTRLTVL.

This sequence joins TRBV11-2 and TRBJ2-1, with D possibly matching TRBD2 (5 bases). Between the trimmed V and J ends, which lost 5 bases and 12 bases, there was a span of 14 bases. The V gene's germline CDR1 is SGHAT and CDR2 FQNNGV. The CDR3 extends over 12 amino acids. CDR3 DNA: TGTGCCAGCAGCCCACACTACGGAGGGCAGTTCTTC. It codes for CASSPHYGGQFF.

This chain connects TRBV4-2 to TRBJ1-2; 12 bases match TRBD1. V dropped 1 base and J dropped 8; count of bases not matched to a gene: 8. The CDR3 is 16 amino acids. The germline V gene has CDR1 LGHNA and CDR2 YNFKEQ. CDR3 coding DNA: TGTGCCAGCAGCCAAGCTCCGGGACAGGGGGCTGAAGGCTACACCTTC. It specifies CASSQAPGQGAEGYTF.

This clone has only a few counts. The CDR3 here is CASSRTGENTGELFF. In nucleotides, the CDR3 is TGTGCCAGCAGCCGAACAGGAGAGAACACCGGGGAGCTGTTTTTT. V is TRBV4-2 and J is TRBJ2-2; a weak D match, TRBD1 (5 bases). Trimming cost V 4 bases and J 1 base, with 10 bases left between them. The CDR3 is 15 residues long. Germline CDR1 is LGHNA and CDR2 is YNFKEQ.

J is TRBJ1-1 and V is TRBV19, with 10 bases identical to TRBD1. V shed 4 bases and J 6 bases; nucleotides not matched to a gene: 8. CDR3 length equals 15 residues. Looked up from germline, CDR1 is LNHDA and CDR2 is SQIVND (reference sequence). CDR3 bases: TGTGCCAGTAGTACCCCGGGACAGGGGTGGGCTGAAGCTTTCTTT. Protein: CASSTPGQGWAEAFF.

The gene calls are TRBV28 and TRBJ1-4; possible D gene TRBD1, 6 bases. CDR3 length: 18 amino acids. Per the germline V gene, CDR1 is MDHEN and CDR2 is SYDVKM. Between the trimmed V and J ends, which lost 5 bases and 6 bases, there was a span of 25 bases. The CDR3 nucleotides are TGTGCCAGCAGTGAAGGGAGGGGGAGGGGAGCCGGGTATGAAAAACTGTTTTTT. Protein sequence: CASSEGRGRGAGYEKLFF. Combining the CDR3 with reference TRBV28 and TRBJ1-4 gives the whole variable domain DVKVTQSSRYLVKRTGEKVFLECVQDMDHENMFWYRQDPGLGLRLIYFSYDVKMKEKGDIPEGYSVSREKKERFSLILESASTNQTSMYLCASSEGRGRGAGYEKLFFGSGTQLSVL.

This sequence joins TRBV6-1 and TRBJ1-1; D is unresolved. Per the germline V gene, CDR1 is MNHNS and CDR2 is SASEGT. The CDR3 has 13 residues. Trimming took 1 base from V and 4 from J, leaving 7 bases between them. The CDR3 region has the DNA TGTGCCAGCAGTGAAGGAGGGATCACTGAAGCTTTCTTT. Its translation is CASSEGGITEAFF.

This clone was counted once. The chain carries TRBV29-1 and TRBJ2-7, with D possibly matching TRBD2 (6 bases). Trimming removed 0 bases from V and 6 bases from J, with 9 bases in between. CDR1 is SQVTM, CDR2 ANQGSEA, per germline. CDR3 length equals 12 residues. This CDR3 is CSVEDAGSEQYF. CDR3 nucleotide sequence: TGCAGCGTTGAAGATGCGGGGAGCGAGCAGTACTTC.

This clone appeared a few times. The chain carries TRBV19 and TRBJ2-4; 12 nucleotides agree with TRBD2. CDR3 length equals 19 residues. The V gene's germline CDR1 is LNHDA and CDR2 SQIVND (reference sequence). Trimming at V came to 5 bases and at J to 3 bases, leaving 14 bases not matched to a gene. This CDR3 reads CASSSRLAGEGRGKNIQYF. The DNA for the CDR3 is TGTGCCAGTAGTTCCCGACTAGCGGGAGAGGGTCGGGGCAAAAACATTCAGTACTTC.

The V call is TRBV28, the J call TRBJ2-5, with 10 bases aligning to TRBD2. CDR3 length: 14 amino acids. Losses at the gene ends were 10 bases for V and 0 bases for J; bases not matched to a gene: 5. Germline-derived CDR1 and CDR2 are MDHEN and SYDVKM. CDR3 DNA sequence: TGTGCCACACAACTAGCGGGGCACCAAGAGACCCAGTACTTC. It yields the protein CATQLAGHQETQYF.